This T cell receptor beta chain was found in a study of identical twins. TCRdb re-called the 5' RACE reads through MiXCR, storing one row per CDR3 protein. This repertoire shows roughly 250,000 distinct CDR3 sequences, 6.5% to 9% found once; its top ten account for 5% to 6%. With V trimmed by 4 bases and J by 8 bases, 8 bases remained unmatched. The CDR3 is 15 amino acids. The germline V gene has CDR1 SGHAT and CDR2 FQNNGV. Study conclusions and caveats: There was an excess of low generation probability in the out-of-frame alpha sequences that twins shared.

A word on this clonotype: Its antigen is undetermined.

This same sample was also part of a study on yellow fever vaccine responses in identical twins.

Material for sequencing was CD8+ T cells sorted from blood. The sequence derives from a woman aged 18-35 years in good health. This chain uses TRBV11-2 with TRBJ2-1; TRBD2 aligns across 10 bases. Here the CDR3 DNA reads TGTGCCAGCAGCTCAAACCAGCGGGGGGGCTATGAGCAGTTCTTC. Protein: CASSSNQRGGYEQFF.